The 19 T cell receptor beta chains presented below share a single source sample, sequenced in a study of OX40 agonist ivuxolimab in advanced cancers. Generated by immunoSEQ multiplex PCR, the TCRdb table keeps only in-frame clones and is missing some. The sample carries some 110,000 clones, approximately 90% recorded once. The starting material was CD4+ or CD8+ T cells sorted from blood, obtained in a trial of the OX40 agonist ivuxolimab. The source is an adult with an advanced solid tumor such as melanoma, head and neck, liver or kidney cancer.

This sequence joins TRBV30 and TRBJ2-7; a weak D match, TRBD2 (5 bases). The germline V gene has CDR1 GTSNPN and CDR2 SVGIG (reference sequence). This CDR3 has 12 amino acids. V lost 4 bases, J lost 3 bases, and 10 bases lay in between. As DNA, the CDR3 is TGTGCCTGGACCCCCCGGGGCTACGAGCAGTACTTC. It codes for CAWTPRGYEQYF.

V is TRBV2 and J is TRBJ1-2; TRBD1 aligns across 7 bases. J gave up 2 bases and V 8 bases, and 2 bases lay outside the gene matches. CDR1 SNHLY and CDR2 FYNNEI come from the germline V gene. This CDR3 comprises 12 residues. DNA of the CDR3: TGTGCCAGCGCGGACAGGAACTATGGCTACACCTTC. Its translation: CASADRNYGYTF.

Note on this clone: Other nucleotide sequences from this sample produce the same CDR3. The V call is TRBV7-3, the J call TRBJ2-3; D remains ambiguous. Per the germline V gene, CDR1 is SGHTA and CDR2 is FQGTGA. This CDR3 is built from 14 residues. Trimming left V 2 bases short and J 1 base short, with 7 bases between. This chain's CDR3 is CASSLSSGTDTQYF. As DNA, the CDR3 is TGTGCCAGCAGCTTATCTTCGGGCACAGATACGCAGTATTTT.

This chain connects TRBV5-3 to TRBJ1-2, with TRBD1 matching over 9 bases. TRBV5-3 is an ORF, and what it does is uncertain. The CDR3 totals 16 residues. Germline trimming cut 4 bases from V and 9 bases from J; bases unmatched to any gene: 16. CDR3 amino acids: CARSLSPGQGKWRYTF. The CDR3 DNA is TGTGCCAGAAGCCTCAGCCCGGGACAGGGAAAGTGGCGCTACACCTTC.

J is TRBJ2-2 and V is TRBV7-3; a weak D match, TRBD2 (5 bases). This CDR3 is 14 amino acids long. CDR1 is SGHTA and CDR2 is FQGTGA in the germline V gene. V was shortened by 5 bases and J by 2 bases, with 9 bases between the two germline ends. The CDR3 loop is CASSRPGNTGELFF. The CDR3 nucleotides read TGTGCCAGCAGCCGACCGGGAAACACCGGGGAGCTGTTTTTT.

The CDR3 protein is CASSQDRAGELFF. CDR3 bases: TGCGCCAGCAGCCAAGACAGGGCCGGGGAGCTGTTTTTT. The chain couples TRBV4-3 to TRBJ2-2; TRBD1 is a possible D gene (5 bases). The germline gives CDR1 LGHNA, CDR2 YSLEER. The CDR3 extends over 13 amino acids. V lost 0 bases, J lost 6 bases, and 5 bases lay in between.

The J gene is TRBJ1-4, the V gene TRBV7-8; D remains ambiguous. This CDR3 is built from 16 residues. Germline CDR1 reads SGHVS; CDR2 reads FQNEAQ. With 4 bases removed from V and 8 bases from J, the gap between germline ends came to 20 bases. The CDR3 reads CASSSARSSALEKLFF. The CDR3 DNA sequence: TGTGCCAGCAGCTCGGCCCGGTCCTCGGCCCTCGAAAAACTGTTTTTT.

This clone was counted between two and nine times. V usage is TRBV28 and J usage is TRBJ1-5, with 9 bases identical to TRBD1. Looked up from germline, CDR1 is MDHEN and CDR2 is SYDVKM. The CDR3 contains 15 residues. V was clipped by 6 bases and J by 5 bases; unmatched bases: 8. CDR3 in amino acids: CASRNRDRADQPQHF. The CDR3, as DNA: TGTGCCAGCAGAAACCGGGACAGGGCAGATCAGCCCCAGCATTTT.

The V and J genes are TRBV15 and TRBJ1-4, with D tentatively TRBD1 (5 bases). The CDR3 contains 17 residues. Trimming left V 1 base short and J 3 bases short, with 15 bases between. CDR1 LNHNV and CDR2 YYDKDF come from the germline V gene (reference sequence). The CDR3 bases are TGTGCCACCAGCAGAGGCGGGACCGGGGGGTCTAATGAAAAACTGTTTTTT. Residues: CATSRGGTGGSNEKLFF.

The chain is built from TRBV7-9 and TRBJ2-1; weak D call: TRBD1 (5 bases). CDR3 length: 15 amino acids. Germline values: CDR1 SEHNR, CDR2 FQNEAQ (reference sequence). V dropped 5 bases and J dropped 0 bases, with 11 bases sitting between them. CDR3 in amino acids: CASSPQGTSYNEQFF. CDR3 in DNA: TGTGCCAGCAGCCCTCAGGGTACCTCCTACAATGAGCAGTTCTTC.

The chain joins TRBV5-4 to TRBJ2-7, with TRBD2 matching 10 bases. The V gene's germline CDR1 is SGHNT and CDR2 YYREEE (reference sequence). The trim removed 0 bases at V and 4 bases at J, leaving 4 bases unmatched. This CDR3 has 15 amino acids. The DNA of the CDR3 is TGTGCCAGCAGCTTGGATCCGACTAGCGGGTACGAGCAGTACTTC. Translation: CASSLDPTSGYEQYF. The variable domain in full, with the rest retrieved from reference TRBV5-4 and TRBJ2-7, is ETGVTQSPTHLIKTRGQQVTLRCSSQSGHNTVSWYQQALGQGPQFIFQYYREEENGRGNFPPRFSGLQFPNYSSELNVNALELDDSALYLCASSLDPTSGYEQYFGPGTRLTVT.

The rearrangement joins TRBV18 to TRBJ2-3; 12 positions match TRBD1. CDR1 and CDR2 (germline): KGHSH, LQKENI. The CDR3 sequence is 16 residues long. Trimming removed 3 bases from V and 4 bases from J; junction bases left unmatched: 5. The CDR3 DNA follows: TGTGCCAGCTCACCGACCGGGACAGGGGGCTCAGATACGCAGTATTTT. It translates to CASSPTGTGGSDTQYF. Looking up the rest from reference TRBV18 and TRBJ2-3 gives the full variable domain: NAGVMQNPRHLVRRRGQEARLRCSPMKGHSHVYWYRQLPEEGLKFMVYLQKENIIDESGMPKERFSAEFPKEGPSILRIQQVVRGDSAAYFCASSPTGTGGSDTQYFGPGTRLTVL.

This chain links TRBV7-2 with TRBJ2-1; 7 bases are a match to TRBD1. Germline V gene sequence: CDR1 SGHTA, CDR2 FQGNSA. The CDR3 is 13 amino acids. Losses at the gene ends were 2 bases for V and 7 bases for J; bases not matched to a gene: 2. The CDR3 here is CASSLQGENEQFF. CDR3 nucleotide sequence: TGTGCCAGCAGCTTACAGGGGGAGAATGAGCAGTTCTTC.

The chain recombines TRBV19 with TRBJ1-1; 7 bases agree with TRBD1. This CDR3 spans 16 amino acids. Looked up from germline, CDR1 is LNHDA and CDR2 is SQIVND (reference sequence). V shed 5 bases and J 1 base; nucleotides not matched to a gene: 10. For the CDR3, the DNA is TGTGCCAGTAGTTTTAGAAGGACAGGCCCGAACACTGAAGCTTTCTTT. Its translation is CASSFRRTGPNTEAFF.

The chain couples TRBV14 to TRBJ2-7; 8 nucleotides match TRBD2. The V gene end was trimmed by 1 base and the J gene end by 10 bases; junction bases not matched to a gene: 6. Germline V gene sequence: CDR1 SGHDN, CDR2 FVKESK. The CDR3 is 13 amino acids. CDR3 region: CASSQAGSGVQYF. CDR3 nucleotides: TGTGCCAGCAGCCAAGCGGGTAGCGGGGTACAGTACTTC.

This rearrangement joins TRBV28 to TRBJ1-1, with D uncertain. This CDR3 contains 16 residues. Germline V CDR1 and CDR2: MDHEN, SYDVKM. Trimming shortened V by 10 bases and J by 3 bases, and 24 bases separated the two germline ends. In DNA form, the CDR3 reads TGTGCCACCGCCAGGCCGTCGGAGCGGATCGACACTGAAGCTTTCTTT. Its protein is CATARPSERIDTEAFF.

The CDR3 sequence: CASSLDPGTSGMISTDTQYF. In DNA, the CDR3 is TGCGCCAGCAGCCTAGATCCCGGGACTAGCGGAATGATTAGCACAGATACGCAGTATTTT. The rearrangement links TRBV4-1 to TRBJ2-3; 11 bases fit TRBD2. Germline V gene data show CDR1 as MGHRA and CDR2 as YSYEKL. This CDR3 has 20 residues. V lost 4 bases, J lost 0 bases, and 15 bases stayed unmatched.

The V call is TRBV6-5, the J call TRBJ1-1; a possible D gene is TRBD1 (5 bases). The germline V and J ends were trimmed by 4 bases and 1 base, with 10 bases remaining between them. The germline V gene encodes CDR1 MNHEY and CDR2 SVGAGI. The CDR3 spans 14 residues. The CDR3 region has the DNA TGTGCCAGCAGTTGGGGACCTACGAACACTGAAGCTTTCTTT. Its protein is CASSWGPTNTEAFF.

The chain couples TRBV10-3 to TRBJ1-1, with D unclear. Trimming removed 11 bases at V and 2 bases at J, with 15 bases between. Germline assignment: CDR1 ENHRY and CDR2 SYGVKD. The length of the CDR3 is 13 residues. CDR3 sequence: CAAGEGTNTEAFF. The CDR3 nucleotides are TGTGCCGCCGGAGAAGGAACCAACACTGAAGCTTTCTTT.